These 18 T cell receptor beta chains were sequenced from one sample in a study of CD8 T cells in Susac syndrome. Reverse transcription of roughly 0.5 to 1 ug RNA was performed with random hexamers. One entry per CDR3 protein, called by TCRdb with MiXCR from the immunoSEQ multiplex PCR reads. The sample holds about 250,000 distinct CDR3 sequences, 90% to 95% seen once. The sequenced sample was CD4+ T cells from PBMCs. These receptors originate from a human donor with multiple sclerosis.

The chain carries TRBV28 and TRBJ1-2; perhaps TRBD1 as D (5 bases). V lost 5 bases, J lost 4 bases, and 11 bases lay in between. In germline, CDR1 is MDHEN, CDR2 SYDVKM. The CDR3 consists of 13 residues. CDR3: CASSPGDFYGYTF. CDR3 nucleotide sequence: TGTGCCAGCAGTCCCGGGGACTTCTATGGCTACACCTTC.

This clonotype has only a few counts. V is TRBV7-2 and J is TRBJ2-5; 9 nucleotides match TRBD2. The CDR3 has 16 residues. V lost 5 bases, J lost 2 bases, and 9 bases stayed unmatched. Germline V lookup: CDR1 SGHTA, CDR2 FQGNSA. The CDR3 protein is CASSVAGGPGQETQYF. CDR3 nucleotides: TGTGCCAGCAGCGTGGCGGGGGGGCCGGGGCAAGAGACCCAGTACTTC. Together with reference TRBV7-2 and TRBJ2-5, the CDR3 gives the full variable domain: GAGVSQSPSNKVTEKGKDVELRCDPISGHTALYWYRQSLGQGLEFLIYFQGNSAPDKSGLPSDRFSAERTGGSVSTLTIQRTQQEDSAVYLCASSVAGGPGQETQYFGPGTRLLVL.

V and J are TRBV29-1 and TRBJ2-7; 9 nucleotides align to TRBD1. Germline lookup yields CDR1 SQVTM and CDR2 ANQGSEA. The CDR3 loop spans 13 amino acids. Trimming took 6 bases from V and 6 from J; bases not matched to a gene: 9. The CDR3 here is CSVNPGQGGEQYF. For the CDR3, the DNA is TGCAGCGTGAACCCGGGACAGGGAGGCGAGCAGTACTTC.

V and J are TRBV29-1 and TRBJ2-1, with D possibly matching TRBD2 (5 bases). The CDR3 spans 13 residues. CDR1 is SQVTM and CDR2 is ANQGSEA in the germline V gene. The V gene lost 3 bases and the J gene lost 6 bases, with 12 bases spanning the gap. The CDR3 reads CSVEASPSNEQFF. CDR3 coding DNA: TGCAGCGTTGAGGCTAGCCCCAGCAATGAGCAGTTCTTC.

This chain connects TRBV2 to TRBJ2-1; D remains ambiguous. In germline, CDR1 is SNHLY, CDR2 FYNNEI. The CDR3 is made up of 12 amino acids. Trimming cost V 5 bases and J 1 base, with 3 bases left between them. The CDR3 region has the DNA TGTGCCAGCAGTCGGTCCTACAATGAGCAGTTCTTC. It is translated as CASSRSYNEQFF.

The chain uses TRBV29-1 and TRBJ1-5, with D perhaps TRBD1 (5 bases). The V end lost 4 bases, the J end lost 7 bases, and 8 bases lay between the germline ends. Per germline, CDR1 SQVTM and CDR2 ANQGSEA. This CDR3 region has 11 residues. CDR3 loop: CSVGEGQPQHF. The CDR3 nucleotides read TGCAGCGTTGGAGAGGGGCAGCCCCAGCATTTT.

This clonotype was detected once. J is TRBJ2-5 and V is TRBV5-1, with 7 bases lining up with TRBD2. This CDR3 spans 18 amino acids. With 0 bases clipped from V and 5 bases from J, the junction kept 16 bases outside the gene matches. In germline, CDR1 is SGHRS, CDR2 YFSETQ. CDR3 in amino acids: CASSLGVRLAAAVETQYF. Written as DNA, the CDR3 is TGCGCCAGCAGCTTGGGCGTTCGGCTAGCGGCCGCTGTTGAGACCCAGTACTTC. Complete variable domain (other parts from reference TRBV5-1 and TRBJ2-5): KAGVTQTPRYLIKTRGQQVTLSCSPISGHRSVSWYQQTPGQGLQFLFEYFSETQRNKGNFPGRFSGRQFSNSRSEMNVSTLELGDSALYLCASSLGVRLAAAVETQYFGPGTRLLVL.

The V gene is TRBV20-1, the J gene TRBJ2-4, with D perhaps matching TRBD1 (5 bases). Looked up from germline, CDR1 is DFQATT and CDR2 is SNEGSKA (reference sequence). Trimming took off 2 bases at V and 0 bases at J, with 14 bases between the two ends. There are 16 residues in the CDR3. The CDR3 region has the DNA TGCAGTGCTAGACAACCCAGGGCAGGAGCCAAAAACATTCAGTACTTC. It yields the protein CSARQPRAGAKNIQYF.

The chain links TRBV30 to TRBJ1-6, with 7 bases identical to TRBD1. The length of the CDR3 is 14 residues. The germline V gene has CDR1 GTSNPN and CDR2 SVGIG (reference sequence). V gave up 3 bases and J gave up 7 bases; unmatched junction bases: 6. CDR3 sequence (DNA): TGTGCCTGGAGACTCCGGGACAGAAATTCACCCCTCCACTTT. The encoded protein is CAWRLRDRNSPLHF.

The chain links TRBV7-3 to TRBJ2-5; TRBD1 agrees at 8 bases. Germline trimming cut 5 bases from V and 5 bases from J; bases unmatched to any gene: 4. Germline V lookup: CDR1 SGHTA, CDR2 FQGTGA. The CDR3 is 13 amino acids. The CDR3, as DNA: TGTGCCAGCAGCAAACAGGGGGAGGAGACCCAGTACTTC. Translated: CASSKQGEETQYF. The variable domain in full, completed from reference TRBV7-3 and TRBJ2-5, reads GAGVSQTPSNKVTEKGKYVELRCDPISGHTALYWYRQSLGQGPEFLIYFQGTGAADDSGLPNDRFFAVRPEGSVSTLKIQRTERGDSAVYLCASSKQGEETQYFGPGTRLLVL.

The genes are TRBV18 and TRBJ2-7; TRBD1 matches 10 bases. Looked up from germline, CDR1 is KGHSH and CDR2 is LQKENI. The CDR3 has 16 residues. Trimming at V came to 3 bases and at J to 2 bases, leaving 7 bases not matched to a gene. The CDR3 nucleotides read TGTGCCAGCTCACCCTTTCCGGGACAGGGGACCTACGAGCAGTACTTC. The encoded protein is CASSPFPGQGTYEQYF. The variable domain in full, with the rest retrieved from reference TRBV18 and TRBJ2-7, is NAGVMQNPRHLVRRRGQEARLRCSPMKGHSHVYWYRQLPEEGLKFMVYLQKENIIDESGMPKERFSAEFPKEGPSILRIQQVVRGDSAAYFCASSPFPGQGTYEQYFGPGTRLTVT.

The rearrangement uses TRBV19 and TRBJ2-1; D gene uncertain. Trimming pared 6 bases from V and 4 bases from J, leaving 4 bases between. The CDR3 is made up of 11 amino acids. The germline V gene has CDR1 LNHDA and CDR2 SQIVND (reference sequence). The CDR3 DNA reads as TGTGCCAGTAGGAATTACAATGAGCAGTTCTTC. Its protein product is CASRNYNEQFF.

The chain uses TRBV7-3 and TRBJ1-4, with 9 nucleotides matching TRBD1. Looked up from germline, CDR1 is SGHTA and CDR2 is FQGTGA. V was clipped by 5 bases and J by 6 bases; unmatched bases: 7. The CDR3 is 15 amino acids. CDR3 coding DNA: TGTGCCAGCAGCCGCACAGGGGGCAGGGATGAAAAACTGTTTTTT. This sequence encodes CASSRTGGRDEKLFF.

The V and J genes are TRBV28 and TRBJ2-7, with 7 bases matching TRBD1. There are 13 residues in the CDR3. In germline, CDR1 is MDHEN, CDR2 SYDVKM. The V gene end was trimmed by 6 bases and the J gene end by 0 bases; junction bases not matched to a gene: 2. In DNA, the CDR3 is TGTGCCAGCAGGACAGGGATCTCCTACGAGCAGTACTTC. It is translated as CASRTGISYEQYF. The variable domain in full, completed from reference TRBV28 and TRBJ2-7, reads DVKVTQSSRYLVKRTGEKVFLECVQDMDHENMFWYRQDPGLGLRLIYFSYDVKMKEKGDIPEGYSVSREKKERFSLILESASTNQTSMYLCASRTGISYEQYFGPGTRLTVT.

This sequence joins TRBV20-1 and TRBJ1-2, with TRBD1 matching over 7 bases. Germline V CDR1 and CDR2: DFQATT, SNEGSKA (reference sequence). The CDR3 has 13 residues. The J segment lost 4 bases and the V segment lost 5 bases, leaving 7 bases of the junction unmatched. In DNA form, the CDR3 reads TGCAGTGCTGTAGGACAGGACCGCTATGGCTACACCTTC. Its translation: CSAVGQDRYGYTF.

This clonotype was picked up a small number of times. The V call is TRBV10-3, the J call TRBJ2-3; no clear D gene. Germline V lookup: CDR1 ENHRY, CDR2 SYGVKD. The CDR3 is made up of 13 amino acids. V shed 4 bases and J shed 6 bases, with 11 bases lying between them. The CDR3 is CAISAVITDTQYF. CDR3 nucleotides: TGTGCCATCAGTGCGGTCATAACGGATACGCAGTATTTT.

The chain is built from TRBV12-3 or TRBV12-4 and TRBJ1-3; TRBD1 matches 7 bases. J gave up 4 bases and V 6 bases, and 9 bases lay outside the gene matches. There are 15 residues in the CDR3. CDR3 protein: CASSRIRDSGNTIYF. The CDR3 bases are TGTGCCAGCAGCCGTATCCGGGACAGCGGAAACACCATATATTTT.

The CDR3 DNA sequence: TGCAGTGCACCTCTGCTGCTAGCGGGGAGCACAGATACGCAGTATTTT. It yields the protein CSAPLLLAGSTDTQYF. The rearrangement joins TRBV20-1 to TRBJ2-3, with 9 bases identical to TRBD2. V dropped 6 bases and J dropped 0; count of bases not matched to a gene: 10. Looked up from germline, CDR1 is DFQATT and CDR2 is SNEGSKA (reference sequence). This CDR3 has 16 amino acids.